The 30 T cell receptor beta chains in this list originate from one sample, sequenced in a study of shared clonotypes between healthy human individuals. Assay: immunoSEQ multiplex PCR; the TCRdb copy retains only in-frame clones and omits some. Seen here are more than 400,000 clones, over 75% observed once, and the top ten hold 10% to 15%. Sequences were obtained from PBMCs. These receptors all stem from a woman aged 35 to 49 in good health. Some clones in this sample may be carry-over from other donors' samples.

The chain couples TRBV9 to TRBJ2-1; 8 nucleotides agree with TRBD2. The V segment lost 6 bases and the J segment 4 bases; nucleotides outside the gene matches: 9. Germline V gene lookup returns CDR1 SGDLS and CDR2 YYNGEE. CDR3 length: 15 amino acids. CDR3 nucleotides: TGTGCCAGCACCACAAGCGGGAGTGGGTACAATGAGCAGTTCTTC. This translates into CASTTSGSGYNEQFF.

The rearrangement uses TRBV7-2 and TRBJ2-7; a weak D match, TRBD1 (6 bases). The V gene lost 2 bases and the J gene lost 3 bases, with 11 bases spanning the gap. The germline gives CDR1 SGHTA, CDR2 FQGNSA. The CDR3 runs to 14 residues. The CDR3 bases are TGTGCCAGCAGCTTAAACGTACAGGGCTACGAGCAGTACTTC. This translates into CASSLNVQGYEQYF.

This chain links TRBV19 with TRBJ2-5; TRBD1 might be the D (6 bases). The CDR3 is 14 amino acids. Germline lookup yields CDR1 LNHDA and CDR2 SQIVND (reference sequence). V was cut by 5 bases and J by 9 bases, with 19 bases left in between. CDR3 bases: TGTGCCAGTAGTTCCAACCGGGACAAGGACCCCCAGTACTTC. It yields the protein CASSSNRDKDPQYF.

The chain couples TRBV12-1 to TRBJ2-7; TRBD1 reflects the table's D call only, with no check against the DNA. TRBV12-1 is recorded as a pseudogene. The length of the CDR3 is 17 residues. DNA for the CDR3: TGTGCCAGCAGCTTTGACGGACAGGGCGAAAGAGAAGGGGAGCAGTACTTC. It encodes CASSFDGQGEREGEQYF.

Turning to this clone: A far larger clone is only one base removed, so a read error is likely. Other DNA sequences from this sample encode an identical CDR3 as well. The chain carries TRBV29-1 and TRBJ2-7; TRBD1 might be the D (5 bases). CDR1 is SQVTM and CDR2 is ANQGSEA in the germline V gene. CDR3 length: 15 residues. CDR3 residues: CSVASGFLGLREQYF. For the CDR3, the DNA is TGCAGTGTAGCCTCAGGGTTTCTCGGGCTTAGGGAGCAGTACTTC.

The V gene is TRBV30, the J gene TRBJ2-5, with D tentatively TRBD1 (6 bases). From germline, CDR1 is GTSNPN and CDR2 SVGIG (reference sequence). The CDR3 length is 16 residues. Trimming shortened V by 3 bases and J by 0 bases, and 17 bases separated the two germline ends. The CDR3 DNA is TGTGCCTGGAGCCGAGGACAGACTGGCTACCAAGAGACCCAGTACTTC. Its protein product is CAWSRGQTGYQETQYF.

With respect to this clone: This likely reflects a read error, since a far larger clone is one base away. The identical CDR3 is also encoded by other nucleotide sequences in the sample. The V call is TRBV7-3, the J call TRBJ1-5; D not certain. This CDR3 spans 16 amino acids. With 5 bases removed from V and 0 bases from J, the gap between germline ends came to 14 bases. Germline loops: CDR1 SGHTA, CDR2 FQGTGA. The CDR3 is CASSLGLQASNQPQHF. For the CDR3, the DNA is TGTGCCAGCAGCCTGGGCCTCCAAGCTAGCAATCAGCCCCAGCATTTT.

The chain employs TRBV27 and TRBJ1-2; weak D call: TRBD1 (6 bases). The CDR3 consists of 14 residues. Trimming removed 5 bases from V and 7 bases from J, with 17 bases in between. Germline V lookup: CDR1 MNHEY, CDR2 SMNVEV (reference sequence). The CDR3 region has the DNA TGTGCCAGCAGTGCCACTACAGGGACGAGTGGCTACACCTTC. Residues: CASSATTGTSGYTF.

V gene TRBV28 combines with J gene TRBJ2-1; 7 bases fit TRBD2. CDR1 MDHEN and CDR2 SYDVKM come from the germline V gene. This CDR3 has 13 residues. The J segment lost 8 bases and the V segment lost 5 bases, leaving 6 bases of the junction unmatched. For the CDR3, the DNA is TGTGCCAGCAGTACGACTAGCTTCCATGAGCAGTTCTTC. Residues: CASSTTSFHEQFF.

The CDR3 DNA reads as TGTGCCAGCAGCCAAGATCTTTGGCTAGCGGGACACAATGAGCAGTTCTTC. This sequence encodes CASSQDLWLAGHNEQFF. This chain joins TRBV14 and TRBJ2-1; TRBD2 aligns across 9 bases. V gave up 0 bases and J gave up 5 bases; unmatched junction bases: 8. Germline-derived CDR1 and CDR2 are SGHDN and FVKESK. The CDR3 length is 17 residues.

Points on this clone: A far more abundant clone sits one base away, making this likely a read error. V and J are TRBV4-3 and TRBJ1-1; D perhaps matches TRBD1 (5 bases). The CDR3 loop spans 19 amino acids. V lost 3 bases and J 3 bases, leaving 26 bases between the germline ends. Germline-derived CDR1 and CDR2 are LGHNA and YSLEER. The chain's CDR3 is CASSHQSSTDLAGDTEAFF. In DNA form, the CDR3 reads TGCGCCAGCAGCCACCAATCGTCGACAGACTTGGCCGGGGACACTGAAGCTTTCTTT.

J is TRBJ1-3 and V is TRBV10-3, with D tentatively TRBD1 (5 bases). The germline gives CDR1 ENHRY, CDR2 SYGVKD. V gave up 7 bases and J gave up 9 bases, with 19 bases separating them. The CDR3 sequence is 14 residues long. This CDR3 reads CAIKTSGTRATIYF. The DNA of the CDR3 is TGTGCCATCAAGACTTCCGGGACTCGGGCCACCATATATTTT.

A note on this clone: A far larger clone is just one base off, so this is likely a read error. V is TRBV25-1 and J is TRBJ1-1; perhaps TRBD1 as D (6 bases). CDR1 and CDR2 from the germline V gene are MGHDK and SYGVNS. The CDR3 loop spans 15 amino acids. CDR3 sequence: CASVPGGAGNAEAFF. As DNA, the CDR3 is TGTGCCAGTGTCCCTGGGGGCGCGGGGAACGCTGAAGCTTTCTTT.

The rearrangement joins TRBV7-3 to TRBJ2-2, with 8 bases aligning to TRBD2. This CDR3 has 18 residues. The junction had 9 bases not matched to a gene; V was cut back by 0 bases and J by 3 bases. CDR1 is SGHTA and CDR2 is FQGTGA in the germline V gene. Written as DNA, the CDR3 is TGTGCCAGCAGCTTAACGGGCGGGAGGCCCTGGGACACCGGGGAGCTGTTTTTT. This encodes CASSLTGGRPWDTGELFF.

Comments on this clone: This specimen includes other DNA sequences encoding the same CDR3. The chain has TRBV11-2 and TRBJ2-7; no firm D call. Trimming shortened V by 3 bases and J by 2 bases, and 2 bases separated the two germline ends. Germline lookup yields CDR1 SGHAT and CDR2 FQNNGV. The CDR3 covers 11 residues. CDR3 sequence: CASSLTYEQYF. The CDR3, as DNA: TGTGCCAGCAGCTTGACCTACGAGCAGTACTTC.

The rearrangement joins TRBV18 to TRBJ1-1; D gene unclear. The ends were cut back, 2 bases at V and 0 bases at J, with 10 bases in the middle. Per germline, CDR1 KGHSH and CDR2 LQKENI. This CDR3 comprises 15 residues. The CDR3 is CASSPNRALNTEAFF. The CDR3 DNA follows: TGTGCCAGCTCACCAAATCGGGCCCTGAACACTGAAGCTTTCTTT.

The chain has TRBV11-2 and TRBJ2-7; 11 nucleotides align to TRBD1. Losses at the gene ends were 4 bases for V and 3 bases for J; bases not matched to a gene: 11. Germline V gene lookup returns CDR1 SGHAT and CDR2 FQNNGV. The CDR3 is 17 amino acids. The CDR3 DNA sequence: TGTGCCAGCAGCTCGGGACAGGGGGTCAGGGCGCTCTACGAGCAGTACTTC. Residues: CASSSGQGVRALYEQYF.

On this clone: A far more abundant clone sits one base away, making this likely a read error. The same CDR3 is also encoded by other DNA sequences in this sample. The gene calls are TRBV5-1 and TRBJ2-7; the match to TRBD2 covers 7 bases. CDR3 size: 14 residues. Germline V gene lookup returns CDR1 SGHRS and CDR2 YFSETQ. The CDR3 sequence: CASSLGLVSYEQYF. Here the CDR3 DNA reads TGCGCCAGTAGCTTAGGACTAGTCTCCTACGAGCAGTACTTC.

About this clone: Only one base separates this from a far larger clonotype, so it likely reflects a read error. The gene calls are TRBV7-3 and TRBJ2-2; D not certain. CDR3 length: 13 residues. CDR1 SGHTA and CDR2 FQGTGA come from the germline V gene. V was trimmed by 5 bases and J by 5 bases, leaving 9 bases between them. CDR3: CASSLTETGELFF. In nucleotides, the CDR3 is TGTGCCAGCAGCCTTACAGAGACCGGGGAGCTGTTTTTT.

The rearrangement joins TRBV5-4 to TRBJ2-7; 9 nucleotides match TRBD1. The J segment lost 5 bases and the V segment lost 1 base, leaving 13 bases of the junction unmatched. The CDR3 spans 17 residues. Germline values: CDR1 SGHNT, CDR2 YYREEE (reference sequence). The CDR3 sequence: CASSLSPTRDRAHEQYF. CDR3 sequence (DNA): TGTGCCAGCAGCTTGAGCCCGACTCGGGACAGGGCCCACGAGCAGTACTTC.

In this sample, this clone turned up once. The genes are TRBV5-6 and TRBJ2-7; no clear D. V gave up 4 bases and J gave up 6 bases, with 11 bases separating them. Germline values: CDR1 SGHDT, CDR2 YYEEEE. The CDR3 consists of 12 residues. CDR3 nucleotide sequence: TGTGCCAGCAGCCGGACCGGGCGCGAGCAGTACTTC. This translates into CASSRTGREQYF.

V and J are TRBV5-1 and TRBJ1-4; D unclear. Germline V gene lookup returns CDR1 SGHRS and CDR2 YFSETQ. The V end was cut by 2 bases, the J end by 4 bases, with 9 bases between. The CDR3 has 14 amino acids. The CDR3 nucleotides are TGCGCCAGCAGCTTCGGCAGAGATAATGAAAAACTGTTTTTT. It codes for CASSFGRDNEKLFF.

The rearrangement links TRBV7-6 to TRBJ1-1; perhaps TRBD1 as D (6 bases). The CDR3 loop spans 17 amino acids. Germline V gene sequence: CDR1 SGHVS, CDR2 FNYEAQ. V was pared by 1 base and J by 4 bases, with 19 bases between. CDR3 sequence (DNA): TGTGCCAGCAGCTTAGGAGGATTTGGCAGGGGTGGCACTGAAGCTTTCTTT. This gives the protein CASSLGGFGRGGTEAFF.

As to this clone: A read error likely explains this, since a far larger clone differs by one base. This chain links TRBV6-5 with TRBJ2-3; D perhaps matches TRBD1 (6 bases). The J call may be faulty, since TRBJ1-5 better matches the DNA end. Germline V lookup: CDR1 MNHEY, CDR2 SVGAGI. The CDR3 extends over 12 amino acids. The CDR3 bases are TGTGCCACGGGGGGGGGCACAGATACGCAGCATTTT. It is translated as CATGGGTDTQHF.

This clone has just one count. The V and J genes are TRBV27 and TRBJ2-3, with 8 bases matching TRBD2. Germline loops: CDR1 MNHEY, CDR2 SMNVEV (reference sequence). The CDR3 sequence is 15 residues long. J gave up 0 bases and V 3 bases, and 2 bases lay outside the gene matches. CDR3 loop: CASSFGGRSTDTQYF. The CDR3 DNA reads as TGTGCCAGCAGTTTCGGCGGGAGGAGCACAGATACGCAGTATTTT.

The chain employs TRBV27 and TRBJ2-3; D gene ambiguous. Trimming pared 5 bases from V and 0 bases from J, leaving 18 bases between. CDR1 is MNHEY, CDR2 SMNVEV, per germline (reference sequence). This CDR3 region has 17 residues. CDR3: CASSLSRSIPSTDTQYF. The DNA of the CDR3 is TGTGCCAGCAGTCTTTCACGCAGCATCCCTAGCACAGATACGCAGTATTTT.

This chain joins TRBV29-1 and TRBJ2-5; maybe TRBD2 (6 bases). Germline values: CDR1 SQVTM, CDR2 ANQGSEA. The V gene lost 4 bases and the J gene lost 7 bases, with 16 bases spanning the gap. This CDR3 is built from 13 residues. The CDR3 nucleotides are TGCAGCGTTGTCGGGAGAGGTGTAGGGACCCAGTACTTC. It encodes CSVVGRGVGTQYF. Using reference TRBV29-1 and TRBJ2-5 for the parts outside the CDR3, the full variable domain is SAVISQKPSRDICQRGTSLTIQCQVDSQVTMMFWYRQQPGQSLTLIATANQGSEATYESGFVIDKFPISRPNLTFSTLTVSNMSPEDSSIYLCSVVGRGVGTQYFGPGTRLLVL.

On this clone: This may come from a read error, since a much larger clone is one base off. Distinct nucleotide sequences in the sample also encode this CDR3. J is TRBJ2-5 and V is TRBV18, with no clear D. CDR1 is KGHSH, CDR2 LQKENI, per germline. This CDR3 is built from 14 residues. The CDR3 sequence: CASSPPNGQETQYF. In nucleotides, the CDR3 is TGTGCAAGCTCACCACCGAACGGGCAAGAGACCCAGTACTTC.

The J gene is TRBJ2-3, the V gene TRBV28; 9 positions agree with TRBD2. V lost 4 bases, J lost 7 bases, and 24 bases stayed unmatched. The CDR3 length is 20 residues. Germline V gene sequence: CDR1 MDHEN, CDR2 SYDVKM. The CDR3 reads CASSSTLLRREGRYLYTQYF. In nucleotides, the CDR3 is TGTGCCAGCAGTTCTACCCTCTTGCGGCGGGAGGGCCGGTATTTGTATACGCAGTATTTT. Filled out from reference TRBV28 and TRBJ2-3, the complete variable domain reads DVKVTQSSRYLVKRTGEKVFLECVQDMDHENMFWYRQDPGLGLRLIYFSYDVKMKEKGDIPEGYSVSREKKERFSLILESASTNQTSMYLCASSSTLLRREGRYLYTQYFGPGTRLTVL.

V gene TRBV30 combines with J gene TRBJ2-1, with D tentatively TRBD1 or TRBD2 (5 bases each). Germline CDR1 is GTSNPN and CDR2 is SVGIG (reference sequence). The CDR3 is 14 residues long. V was cut by 7 bases and J by 9 bases, with 22 bases left in between. CDR3 sequence (DNA): TGTGCCTATGACATGGGGACCCTTGACAGTGAGCAGTTCTTC. Translation: CAYDMGTLDSEQFF.